This TCR beta chain was recorded in a study of T cells after yellow fever vaccination. TCRdb re-analysed the 5' RACE reads in MiXCR, keeping a single row per CDR3 protein. This table holds some 300,000 distinct CDR3 sequences, around 11% found once. The CDR3 runs 14 residues. In germline, CDR1 is MNHNY, CDR2 SVGAGI (reference sequence). Trimming stripped 6 bases from V and 2 bases from J, with 13 bases between. This clonotype was seen more than once but under ten times. The sequence derives from a man aged 18 to 35 who received the YFV17D yellow fever vaccine. The sequencing here drew on CD4+ T cells sorted from PBMCs, taken 45 days after the yellow fever booster vaccination. The gene calls are TRBV6-6 and TRBJ1-2; D uncertain. The CDR3 DNA follows: TGTGCCAGCAGGACTGGGCAAGAAAACTATGGCTACACCTTC. Its protein product is CASRTGQENYGYTF.